This T cell receptor (beta chain) was recorded in a study of technical replicates of blood from a handful of donors. Here immunoSEQ multiplex PCR was the method, and the copy in TCRdb shows in-frame clones only, minus some. The sample yields about 68,000 clones, about 97% seen once. V dropped 4 bases and J dropped 2; count of bases not matched to a gene: 17. The CDR3 runs to 18 residues. The germline CDR1 and CDR2 sequences are SGHTS and YDEGEE. The chain joins TRBV5-8 to TRBJ2-7; 8 bases map to TRBD2. This TCR was sampled from a human donor in good health. What was sequenced was T cells isolated from PBMCs. The CDR3 region is CASSPATPGAGVTYEQYF. CDR3 coding DNA: TGTGCCAGCAGCCCTGCCACACCTGGAGCGGGAGTCACCTACGAGCAGTACTTC.